This T cell receptor beta chain came from a study of T cell changes during pregnancy in multiple sclerosis (dated by TCRdb to about 2019). About the investigation overall: In women with multiple sclerosis, the researchers looked at how the T cell repertoire shifted as pregnancy progressed.

The library was built by means of the immunoSEQ multiplex PCR assay. TCRdb took over this immuneACCESS table, retaining in-frame rearrangements with V and J assigned. Such tables are incomplete; in checked studies, under half of the missing clones stem from an unresolved V gene, and the remainder is unexplained. The sample table holds about 89,000 clones, of which around 94% were seen once. Around 0.84% of the sample is taken by the ten largest. For CDR1 and CDR2, the germline V gene lists MNHNS and SASEGT. The CDR3 covers 14 residues, taking in both the cysteine and the phenylalanine. Of all the DNA, just the CDR3 is kept, 42 bases in frame from base 1. A distance of 16 bases separates the germline ends of V and J, which lose 6 bases and 5 bases respectively. As concerns this clone: What this receptor recognizes is not known. Per-nucleotide qualities are absent, and no much larger clonotype sits a single base away.

The chain uses TRBV6-1 and TRBJ1-1; the D gene is unclear. The sample here was peripheral blood, taken in the third trimester of pregnancy. The clonotype was recovered from a female donor with multiple sclerosis, enrolled in a pregnancy study. The DNA sequence is as follows: TGTGCCAGCAGCCCCCGGAGGATAGGTACTGAAGCTTTCTTT. Its protein product is CASSPRRIGTEAFF.